These 24 T cell receptor beta chains originate from one sample sequenced in a study of cytomegalovirus exposure and HLA in healthy donors. The PCR employed 60 Vbeta primers together with 13 Jbeta primers. Sequencing was performed with immunoSEQ multiplex PCR; in TCRdb, only in-frame clones are kept and a portion is missing. The table has under 200,000 clones, 60% to 80% seen once; the top ten hold around 2.4%. The sequenced sample consisted of PBMCs. Every receptor here comes from a man aged 60-69 years in good health and CMV-seronegative.

V and J are TRBV10-1 and TRBJ2-1, with D possibly TRBD1 on 5 matching bases. This CDR3 contains 13 residues. Trimming pared 4 bases from V and 9 bases from J, leaving 13 bases between. Germline-derived CDR1 and CDR2 are WNHNN and SYGVQD (reference sequence). CDR3 loop: CASSGQYFGEQFF. The CDR3 region has the DNA TGCGCCAGCAGTGGACAGTATTTTGGTGAGCAGTTCTTC.

This clone turned up a few times. The chain carries TRBV28 and TRBJ2-7; no clear D gene. The V and J ends lost 2 bases and 6 bases respectively, with 8 bases between them. The CDR3 spans 12 residues. From germline, CDR1 is MDHEN and CDR2 SYDVKM. CDR3 in DNA: TGTGCCAGCAGTTTAGGAGTTCGCGAGCAGTACTTC. Amino acids: CASSLGVREQYF.

The rearrangement uses TRBV5-8 and TRBJ1-1, with 8 bases that match TRBD1. The length of the CDR3 is 17 residues. The germline V gene has CDR1 SGHTS and CDR2 YDEGEE. The trim removed 2 bases at V and 5 bases at J, leaving 14 bases unmatched. The CDR3 reads CASSFRPRQGIRTEAFF. The CDR3 coding sequence is TGTGCCAGCAGCTTCCGTCCCCGACAGGGGATACGGACTGAAGCTTTCTTT.

This chain joins TRBV19 and TRBJ1-1; D remains unclear. The germline gives CDR1 LNHDA, CDR2 SQIVND (reference sequence). V lost 4 bases and J 3 bases, leaving 18 bases between the germline ends. This CDR3 comprises 16 residues. The CDR3 nucleotides are TGTGCCAGTAGTACCCTACGACGGGGTGGCTACACTGAAGCTTTCTTT. It encodes CASSTLRRGGYTEAFF. The full variable domain, its missing parts supplied by reference TRBV19 and TRBJ1-1, is DGGITQSPKYLFRKEGQNVTLSCEQNLNHDAMYWYRQDPGQGLRLIYYSQIVNDFQKGDIAEGYSVSREKKESFPLTVTSAQKNPTAFYLCASSTLRRGGYTEAFFGQGTRLTVV.

V is TRBV4-2 and J is TRBJ1-2; maybe TRBD1 (6 bases). V gave up 0 bases and J gave up 14 bases, with 16 bases separating them. The CDR3 runs 13 residues. CDR1 LGHNA and CDR2 YNFKEQ come from the germline V gene. The CDR3 DNA follows: TGTGCCAGCAGCCAAGATTTTAACAGGGCTGGGACCTTC. Translating gives CASSQDFNRAGTF.

This clone was detected only once. The chain combines TRBV2 with TRBJ2-1; maybe TRBD2 (6 bases). The V and J ends lost 6 bases and 6 bases respectively, with 18 bases between them. CDR3 length: 15 residues. Germline CDR1 reads SNHLY; CDR2 reads FYNNEI. CDR3 coding DNA: TGTGCCAGCAGGGTCTCGGGGGAGATTGCCAATGAGCAGTTCTTC. This sequence encodes CASRVSGEIANEQFF.

This chain joins TRBV4-2 and TRBJ2-7; 10 bases match TRBD2. The germline CDR1 and CDR2 sequences are LGHNA and YNFKEQ. The V gene end was trimmed by 0 bases and the J gene end by 1 base; junction bases not matched to a gene: 9. This CDR3 is 18 amino acids long. CDR3 nucleotide sequence: TGTGCCAGCAGCCAAGATCCCCAGCGGGGGGGTCTTTCCTACGAGCAGTACTTC. This translates into CASSQDPQRGGLSYEQYF.

This clone occurred once. The chain is built from TRBV5-1 and TRBJ1-1; maybe TRBD1 (6 bases). CDR3 length: 15 residues. The germline CDR1 and CDR2 sequences are SGHRS and YFSETQ. Between the trimmed V and J ends, which lost 1 base and 6 bases, there was a span of 16 bases. CDR3 region: CASSLWDSGAAEAFF. DNA for the CDR3: TGCGCCAGCAGCTTGTGGGATTCAGGGGCGGCTGAAGCTTTCTTT.

The chain employs TRBV30 and TRBJ2-1; 8 bases agree with TRBD2. The CDR3 contains 15 residues. V shed 1 base, J shed 4 bases, and the junction held 6 bases outside the gene matches. Germline CDR1 GTSNPN, CDR2 SVGIG (reference sequence). The CDR3 spells CAWSGISGAYNEQFF. CDR3 nucleotide sequence: TGTGCCTGGAGTGGTATTAGCGGGGCTTACAATGAGCAGTTCTTC.

This clone was observed a single time. The chain couples TRBV12-5 to TRBJ2-1, with 9 bases matching TRBD2. This CDR3 is built from 16 residues. Germline V lookup: CDR1 LGHNT, CDR2 FRNRAP. V gave up 1 base and J gave up 2 bases; unmatched junction bases: 3. This CDR3 reads CASGLDSGGPYNEQFF. CDR3 sequence (DNA): TGTGCTAGTGGTTTGGATAGCGGGGGACCCTACAATGAGCAGTTCTTC.

This clone showed up just once. The chain links TRBV6-5 to TRBJ1-2; D perhaps matches TRBD1 (6 bases). CDR3 length equals 13 residues. V lost 6 bases to trimming and J lost 3 bases, with 11 bases between them. Per germline, CDR1 MNHEY and CDR2 SVGAGI. CDR3 sequence reads: CASSLRGHYGYTF. In DNA form, the CDR3 reads TGTGCCAGCAGCCTCAGGGGCCACTATGGCTACACCTTC.

The V gene is TRBV19, the J gene TRBJ2-2, with 10 bases fitting TRBD1. This CDR3 is built from 16 residues. Germline lookup yields CDR1 LNHDA and CDR2 SQIVND (reference sequence). J was trimmed by 3 bases and V by 3 bases; bases with no gene match: 4. For the CDR3, the DNA is TGTGCCAGTAGTATGGGGACAGGGGCGTACACCGGGGAGCTGTTTTTT. Translated: CASSMGTGAYTGELFF.

The V gene is TRBV11-2, the J gene TRBJ1-5; no clear D gene. This CDR3 is built from 13 residues. CDR1 is SGHAT, CDR2 FQNNGV, per germline. V was cut by 2 bases and J by 3 bases, with 5 bases left in between. The DNA for the CDR3 is TGTGCCAGCAGCTTACAGTACAATCAGCCCCAGCATTTT. Protein product: CASSLQYNQPQHF.

The CDR3 DNA reads TGTGCCAGCAGCGTAGGTCGGGACGGACTAGCGGGATGGGGACTTAGCACAGATACGCAGTATTTT. Translating gives CASSVGRDGLAGWGLSTDTQYF. The chain links TRBV9 to TRBJ2-3, with 12 bases aligning to TRBD2. V trimming: 0 bases; J trimming: 0 bases; junction bases outside the gene matches: 17. Germline assignment: CDR1 SGDLS and CDR2 YYNGEE. CDR3 size: 22 residues.

This clone was recorded a few times. This sequence joins TRBV5-4 and TRBJ2-3; possible D gene TRBD1, 5 bases. The CDR3 is 14 amino acids. With 1 base removed from V and 3 bases from J, the gap between germline ends came to 9 bases. Germline V CDR1 and CDR2: SGHNT, YYREEE (reference sequence). Here the CDR3 reads CASSLPSGTDTQYF. The CDR3 nucleotides are TGTGCCAGCAGCTTGCCGTCAGGGACAGATACGCAGTATTTT.

The V and J genes are TRBV18 and TRBJ2-3; TRBD1 aligns across 9 bases. Looked up from germline, CDR1 is KGHSH and CDR2 is LQKENI. The CDR3 is 15 amino acids. The ends lost 3 bases at V and 4 bases at J; junction bases unmatched: 5. CDR3 in DNA: TGTGCCAGCTCACCGGGACAGGGTGGGGCAGATACGCAGTATTTT. This encodes CASSPGQGGADTQYF.

The gene calls are TRBV5-1 and TRBJ2-5, with TRBD2 matching 11 bases. The J call may be in error: the DNA end matches TRBJ2-7 better. There are 17 residues in the CDR3. From germline, CDR1 is SGHRS and CDR2 YFSETQ. The CDR3 bases are TGCGCCAGCAGCTTGGGGGTAGCGGGAGGGCCTGAGGGCGAGCAGTACTTC. The encoded protein is CASSLGVAGGPEGEQYF.

The V and J genes are TRBV7-9 and TRBJ2-1; TRBD1 might be the D (5 bases). Trimming shortened V by 5 bases and J by 1 base, and 12 bases separated the two germline ends. Looked up from germline, CDR1 is SEHNR and CDR2 is FQNEAQ (reference sequence). The CDR3 consists of 15 residues. CDR3 in amino acids: CASSPRGISYNEQFF. Here the CDR3 DNA reads TGTGCCAGCAGCCCAAGGGGAATTTCCTACAATGAGCAGTTCTTC.

The rearrangement joins TRBV4-2 to TRBJ2-7, with 9 nucleotides matching TRBD2. The CDR3 contains 16 residues. Germline loops: CDR1 LGHNA, CDR2 YNFKEQ. The junction had 5 bases not matched to a gene; V was cut back by 0 bases and J by 2 bases. The CDR3 loop reads CASSQESGGRAYEQYF. In nucleotides, the CDR3 is TGTGCCAGCAGCCAAGAATCGGGCGGGAGGGCCTACGAGCAGTACTTC.

This clone was recorded only once. The V gene is TRBV28, the J gene TRBJ1-4; a possible D gene is TRBD1 (6 bases). V was trimmed by 6 bases and J by 2 bases, leaving 13 bases between them. This CDR3 comprises 15 residues. CDR1 and CDR2 from the germline V gene are MDHEN and SYDVKM. The chain's CDR3 is CASSKDRRTNEKLFF. In nucleotides, the CDR3 is TGTGCCAGCAGCAAAGACAGGCGGACTAATGAAAAACTGTTTTTT.

V and J are TRBV29-1 and TRBJ1-4, with 7 bases matching TRBD1. The germline gives CDR1 SQVTM, CDR2 ANQGSEA. J lost 1 base, V lost 6 bases, and 5 bases had no gene match. This CDR3 has 14 residues. The CDR3, as DNA: TGCAGCGTCGAGCGGACAGGAACTAATGAAAAACTGTTTTTT. Its protein product is CSVERTGTNEKLFF. Drawing the rest from reference TRBV29-1 and TRBJ1-4, the complete variable domain is SAVISQKPSRDICQRGTSLTIQCQVDSQVTMMFWYRQQPGQSLTLIATANQGSEATYESGFVIDKFPISRPNLTFSTLTVSNMSPEDSSIYLCSVERTGTNEKLFFGSGTQLSVL.

The genes are TRBV4-3 and TRBJ2-3; TRBD2 matches 8 bases. Germline trimming cut 0 bases from V and 2 bases from J; bases unmatched to any gene: 4. The CDR3 sequence is 16 residues long. Germline assignment: CDR1 LGHNA and CDR2 YSLEER. DNA for the CDR3: TGCGCCAGCAGCCAAGATCGGGGGGGAGTCACAGATACGCAGTATTTT. Residues: CASSQDRGGVTDTQYF.

J is TRBJ2-2 and V is TRBV11-1; TRBD2 matches at 7 bases. Unmatched junction bases numbered 7, after V lost 10 bases and J lost 2 bases. CDR1 and CDR2 from the germline V gene are SGHAT and FQDESV (reference sequence). This CDR3 is built from 14 residues. CDR3 sequence: CATVGTTNTGELFF. The CDR3 coding sequence is TGTGCCACCGTAGGGACTACCAACACCGGGGAGCTGTTTTTT.

The chain has TRBV30 and TRBJ2-1, with D possibly being TRBD2 (5 bases). Germline values: CDR1 GTSNPN, CDR2 SVGIG (reference sequence). The CDR3 covers 13 residues. V lost 5 bases and J 4 bases, leaving 12 bases between the germline ends. CDR3 sequence reads: CAWGSATYNEQFF. The CDR3 DNA sequence: TGTGCCTGGGGTAGCGCTACTTACAATGAGCAGTTCTTC.